A single sample is the source of the 5 T cell receptor beta chains below, sequenced in a study of cytomegalovirus exposure and HLA in healthy donors. The study ran its PCR with 60 Vbeta and 13 Jbeta primers. Here immunoSEQ multiplex PCR was the method, and the copy in TCRdb shows in-frame clones only, minus some. This table has 110,000 to 150,000 clones, about 80% appearing once. Sequencing was performed on PBMCs. Receptor source: a woman aged 25 to 39 in good health and CMV-seronegative.

The V and J genes are TRBV9 and TRBJ1-6; D unresolved. Germline assignment: CDR1 SGDLS and CDR2 YYNGEE. V lost 3 bases to trimming and J lost 14 bases, with 12 bases between them. The CDR3 loop spans 12 amino acids. This CDR3 is CASSAPSGALHF. In DNA form, the CDR3 reads TGTGCCAGCAGCGCCCCTTCGGGAGCCCTCCACTTT. The full variable domain, with the rest looked up from reference TRBV9 and TRBJ1-6, is DSGVTQTPKHLITATGQRVTLRCSPRSGDLSVYWYQQSLDQGLQFLIQYYNGEERAKGNILERFSAQQFPDLHSELNLSSLELGDSALYFCASSAPSGALHFGNGTRLTVT.

Of note for this clone: At the DNA level, this CDR3 is encoded by other sequences in the same sample as well. The chain has TRBV6-6 and TRBJ1-1, with D maybe TRBD1 (5 bases). Germline assignment: CDR1 MNHNY and CDR2 SVGAGI (reference sequence). CDR3 size: 13 residues. V was clipped by 6 bases and J by 1 base, with 9 bases between them. CDR3 coding DNA: TGTGCCAGCAGCCCTAGGGGGAACACTGAAGCTTTCTTT. Protein product: CASSPRGNTEAFF.

The V gene is TRBV7-6, the J gene TRBJ1-3, with D unclear. Looked up from germline, CDR1 is SGHVS and CDR2 is FNYEAQ. This CDR3 contains 14 residues. V lost 3 bases and J lost 4, with 10 bases in between. This chain's CDR3 is CASSFGVGGNTIYF. The CDR3 region has the DNA TGTGCCAGCAGCTTCGGGGTCGGGGGAAACACCATATATTTT.

The chain is built from TRBV5-4 and TRBJ1-3; TRBD1 matches at 11 bases. Germline CDR1 reads SGHNT; CDR2 reads YYREEE (reference sequence). The CDR3 contains 15 residues. V was pared by 4 bases and J by 4 bases, with 4 bases of the junction left unmatched. DNA of the CDR3: TGTGCCAGCAGCATAGGGACAGGGGGAGGAAACACCATATATTTT. It encodes CASSIGTGGGNTIYF.

The V and J genes are TRBV2 and TRBJ1-4; TRBD1 is a possible D gene (5 bases). The CDR3 is 15 amino acids. CDR1 is SNHLY, CDR2 FYNNEI, per germline. Trimming shortened V by 3 bases and J by 8 bases, and 16 bases separated the two germline ends. CDR3 DNA: TGTGCCAGCAGTGATCTACAGGCGATAGGGGAAAAACTGTTTTTT. Translating gives CASSDLQAIGEKLFF.